This note documents a single T cell receptor beta chain sequence. Its antigen is not identified. Sequencing was performed with immunoSEQ multiplex PCR; in TCRdb, only in-frame clones are kept and a portion is missing. Of more than 2 million clones in the sample, 93% are singletons; the top ten hold around 1.7%. This sample was taken from a study of shared clonotypes between healthy human individuals. General study points: Rarefaction showed sorted-subset sequencing was incomplete despite large depth. Lower generation probabilities were found for non-shared clonotypes than for those shared by all four donors.

V lost 6 bases, J lost 6 bases, and 7 bases stayed unmatched. The length of the CDR3 is 16 residues. Germline values: CDR1 MNHEY, CDR2 SMNVEV (reference sequence). The naive CD8 population came from CD45RO-negative cells selected for CCR7, without terminally differentiated effector memory CD45RA+ cells. The rearrangement joins TRBV27 to TRBJ2-3, with 15 positions matching TRBD2. Sequenced sample: naive CD8+ T cells from PBMCs. This clonotype originated in a man aged 18 to 30 in good health. Some clones in this sample may be carry-over from other donors' samples. CDR3 nucleotide sequence: TGTGCCAGCAGAGGACTAGCGGGGGGGGTGAGGGATACGCAGTATTTT. As protein: CASRGLAGGVRDTQYF.